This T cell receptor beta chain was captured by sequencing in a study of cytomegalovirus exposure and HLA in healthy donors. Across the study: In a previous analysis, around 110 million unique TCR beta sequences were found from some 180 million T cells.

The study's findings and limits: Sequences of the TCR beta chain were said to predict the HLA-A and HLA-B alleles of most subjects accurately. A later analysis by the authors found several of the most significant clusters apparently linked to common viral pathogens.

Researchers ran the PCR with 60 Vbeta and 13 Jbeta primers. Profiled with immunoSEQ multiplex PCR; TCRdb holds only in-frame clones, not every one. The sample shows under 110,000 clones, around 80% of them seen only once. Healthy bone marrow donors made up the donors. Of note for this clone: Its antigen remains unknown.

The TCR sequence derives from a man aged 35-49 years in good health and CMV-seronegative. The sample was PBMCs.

For the CDR3, the DNA is TGTGCCACCAGCAGAGGCAGCGGGGGGAGCACAGATACGCAGTATTTT. Translation gives CATSRGSGGSTDTQYF. V is TRBV15 and J is TRBJ2-3; 9 bases fit TRBD2. This CDR3 spans 16 amino acids. Per the germline V gene, CDR1 is LNHNV and CDR2 is YYDKDF (reference sequence). V lost 1 base to trimming and J lost 0 bases; unmatched junction nucleotides: 2.